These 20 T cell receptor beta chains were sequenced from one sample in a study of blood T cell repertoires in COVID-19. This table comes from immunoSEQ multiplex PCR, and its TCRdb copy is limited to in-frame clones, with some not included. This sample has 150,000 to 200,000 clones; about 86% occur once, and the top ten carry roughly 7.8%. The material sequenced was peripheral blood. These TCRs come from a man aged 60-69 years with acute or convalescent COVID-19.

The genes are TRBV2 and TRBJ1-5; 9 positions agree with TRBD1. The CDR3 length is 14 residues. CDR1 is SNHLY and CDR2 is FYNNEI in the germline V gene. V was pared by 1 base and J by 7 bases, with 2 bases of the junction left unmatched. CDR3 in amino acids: CASSEGQGEQPQHF. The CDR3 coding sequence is TGTGCCAGCAGTGAAGGACAGGGGGAACAGCCCCAGCATTTT.

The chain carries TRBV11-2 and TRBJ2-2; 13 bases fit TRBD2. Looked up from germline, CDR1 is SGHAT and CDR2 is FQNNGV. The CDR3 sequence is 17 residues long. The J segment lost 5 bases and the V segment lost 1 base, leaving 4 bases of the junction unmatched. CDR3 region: CASSLGTSGSGTGELFF. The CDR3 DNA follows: TGTGCCAGCAGCTTAGGGACTAGCGGGAGCGGGACCGGGGAGCTGTTTTTT.

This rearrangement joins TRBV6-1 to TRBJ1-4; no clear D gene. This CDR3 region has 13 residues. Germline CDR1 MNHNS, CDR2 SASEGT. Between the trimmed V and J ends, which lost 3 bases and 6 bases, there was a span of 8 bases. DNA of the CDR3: TGTGCCAGCAGTGAGAGCTTCGATGAAAAACTGTTTTTT. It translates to CASSESFDEKLFF.

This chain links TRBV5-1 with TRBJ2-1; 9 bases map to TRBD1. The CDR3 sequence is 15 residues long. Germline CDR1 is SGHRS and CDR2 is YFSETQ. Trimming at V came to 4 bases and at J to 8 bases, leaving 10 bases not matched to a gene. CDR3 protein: CASSLGQGFGYEQFF. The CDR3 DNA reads TGCGCCAGCAGCCTGGGACAGGGTTTCGGTTATGAGCAGTTCTTC.

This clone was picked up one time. The CDR3 nucleotides read TGTGCCAGCAGCGCTGAGGACAGCCCCACTAACTATGGCTACACCTTC. Translation gives CASSAEDSPTNYGYTF. The chain uses TRBV5-5 and TRBJ1-2; D is possibly TRBD1 (6 bases). Germline CDR1 reads SGHKS; CDR2 reads YYEKEE (reference sequence). V gave up 4 bases and J gave up 0 bases, with 16 bases separating them. This CDR3 is 16 amino acids long.

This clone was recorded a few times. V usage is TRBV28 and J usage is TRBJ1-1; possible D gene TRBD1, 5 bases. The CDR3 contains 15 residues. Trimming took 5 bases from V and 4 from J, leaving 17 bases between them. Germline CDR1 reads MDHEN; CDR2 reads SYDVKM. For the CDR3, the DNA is TGTGCCAGCAGTCTGTGGACCGGCGGGGGCACTGAAGCTTTCTTT. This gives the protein CASSLWTGGGTEAFF.

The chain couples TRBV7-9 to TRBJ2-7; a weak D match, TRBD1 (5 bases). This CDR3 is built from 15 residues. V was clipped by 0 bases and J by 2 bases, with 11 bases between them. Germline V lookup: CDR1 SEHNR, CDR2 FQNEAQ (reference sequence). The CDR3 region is CASSLAQGRTYEQYF. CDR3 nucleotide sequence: TGTGCCAGCAGCTTAGCGCAGGGCAGGACCTACGAGCAGTACTTC.

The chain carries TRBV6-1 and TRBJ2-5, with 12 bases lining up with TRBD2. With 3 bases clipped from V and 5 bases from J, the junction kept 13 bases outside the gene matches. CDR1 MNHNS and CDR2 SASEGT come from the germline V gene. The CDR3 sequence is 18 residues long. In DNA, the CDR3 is TGTGCCAGCAGTGACAGGCAGGCTAGCGGGGGGGGGCGTGAGACCCAGTACTTC. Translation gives CASSDRQASGGGRETQYF.

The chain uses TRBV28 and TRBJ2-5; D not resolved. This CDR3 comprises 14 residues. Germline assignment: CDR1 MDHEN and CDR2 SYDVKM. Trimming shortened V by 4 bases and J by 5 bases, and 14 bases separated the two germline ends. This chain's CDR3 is CASSSPLEAETQYF. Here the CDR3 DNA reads TGTGCCAGCAGTTCTCCTCTAGAAGCCGAGACCCAGTACTTC. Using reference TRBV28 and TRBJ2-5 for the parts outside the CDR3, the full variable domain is DVKVTQSSRYLVKRTGEKVFLECVQDMDHENMFWYRQDPGLGLRLIYFSYDVKMKEKGDIPEGYSVSREKKERFSLILESASTNQTSMYLCASSSPLEAETQYFGPGTRLLVL.

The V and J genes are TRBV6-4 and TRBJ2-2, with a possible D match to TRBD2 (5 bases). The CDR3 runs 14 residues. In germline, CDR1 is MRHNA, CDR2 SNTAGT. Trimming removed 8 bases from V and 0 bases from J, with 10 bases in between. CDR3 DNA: TGTGCCAGCGGTTACGGGACGAACACCGGGGAGCTGTTTTTT. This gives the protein CASGYGTNTGELFF.

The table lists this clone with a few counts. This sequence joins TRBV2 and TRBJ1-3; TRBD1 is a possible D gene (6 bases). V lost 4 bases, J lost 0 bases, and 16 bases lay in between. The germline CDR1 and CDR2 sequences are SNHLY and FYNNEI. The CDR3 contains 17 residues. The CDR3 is CASSGVITGSSGNTIYF. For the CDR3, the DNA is TGTGCCAGCAGTGGGGTCATTACAGGGAGCTCTGGAAACACCATATATTTT.

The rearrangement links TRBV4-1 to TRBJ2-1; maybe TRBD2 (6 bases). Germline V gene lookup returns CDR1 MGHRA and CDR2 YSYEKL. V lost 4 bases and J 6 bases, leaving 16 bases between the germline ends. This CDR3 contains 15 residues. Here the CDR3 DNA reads TGCGCCAGCAGCCCGGGAGCGAAACGTCGCAATGAGCAGTTCTTC. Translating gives CASSPGAKRRNEQFF.

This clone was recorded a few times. The CDR3, as DNA: TGTGCCAGCAATGTCCTAGCGGAGGGGGGGGAGCAGTTCTTC. Protein sequence: CASNVLAEGGEQFF. The chain carries TRBV6-5 and TRBJ2-1, with TRBD2 as a possible D gene (7 bases). The CDR3 is 14 residues long. The V end was cut by 7 bases, the J end by 10 bases, with 20 bases between. Germline V CDR1 and CDR2: MNHEY, SVGAGI.

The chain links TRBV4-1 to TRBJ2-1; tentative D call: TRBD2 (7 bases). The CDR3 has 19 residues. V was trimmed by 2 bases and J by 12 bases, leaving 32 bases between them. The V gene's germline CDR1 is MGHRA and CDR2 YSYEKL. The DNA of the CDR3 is TGCGCCAGCAGCCAAAAAGCGACGTCCGGGGGGCTTGGGCCCAGAGGGCAGTTCTTC. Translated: CASSQKATSGGLGPRGQFF.

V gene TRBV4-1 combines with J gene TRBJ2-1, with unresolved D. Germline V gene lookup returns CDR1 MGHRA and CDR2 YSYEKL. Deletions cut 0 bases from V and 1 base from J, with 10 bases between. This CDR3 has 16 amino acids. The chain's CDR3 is CASSQDTAQSYNEQFF. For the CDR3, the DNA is TGCGCCAGCAGCCAAGACACAGCACAATCCTACAATGAGCAGTTCTTC.

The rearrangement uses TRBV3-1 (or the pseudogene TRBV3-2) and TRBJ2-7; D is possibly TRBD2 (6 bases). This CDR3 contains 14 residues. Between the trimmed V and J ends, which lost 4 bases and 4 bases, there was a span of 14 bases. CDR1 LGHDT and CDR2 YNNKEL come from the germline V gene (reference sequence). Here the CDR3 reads CASSLVPGGYEQYF. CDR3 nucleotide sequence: TGTGCCAGCAGCCTAGTGCCTGGAGGGTACGAGCAGTACTTC.

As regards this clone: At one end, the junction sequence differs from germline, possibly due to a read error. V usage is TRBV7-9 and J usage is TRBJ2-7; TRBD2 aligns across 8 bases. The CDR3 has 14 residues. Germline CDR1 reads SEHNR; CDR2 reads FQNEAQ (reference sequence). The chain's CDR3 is CASSLAGSSYEQYF. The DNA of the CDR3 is TGTGCCAGCAGTTTAGCGGGGAGCTCCTACGAGCAGTACTTC. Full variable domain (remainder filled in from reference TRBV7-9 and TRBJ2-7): DTGVSQNPRHKITKRGQNVTFRCDPISEHNRLYWYRQTLGQGPEFLTYFQNEAQLEKSRLLSDRFSAERPKGSFSTLEIQRTEQGDSAMYLCASSLAGSSYEQYFGPGTRLTVT.

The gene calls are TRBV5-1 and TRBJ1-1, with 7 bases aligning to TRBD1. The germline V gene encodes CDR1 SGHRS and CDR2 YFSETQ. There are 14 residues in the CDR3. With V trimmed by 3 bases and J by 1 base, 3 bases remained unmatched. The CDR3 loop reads CASSSGQKNTEAFF. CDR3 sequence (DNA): TGCGCCAGCAGCTCGGGACAGAAGAACACTGAAGCTTTCTTT.

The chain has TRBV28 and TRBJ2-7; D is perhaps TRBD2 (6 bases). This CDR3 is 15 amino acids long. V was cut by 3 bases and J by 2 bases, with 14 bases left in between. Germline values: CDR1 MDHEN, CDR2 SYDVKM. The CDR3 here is CASSFSGSLTYEQYF. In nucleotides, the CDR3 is TGTGCCAGCAGTTTTTCCGGGAGCCTAACCTACGAGCAGTACTTC.

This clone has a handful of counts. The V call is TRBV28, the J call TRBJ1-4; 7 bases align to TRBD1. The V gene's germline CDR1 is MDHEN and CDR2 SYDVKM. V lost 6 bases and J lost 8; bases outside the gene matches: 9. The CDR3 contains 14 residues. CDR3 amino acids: CASSLDRLGEKLFF. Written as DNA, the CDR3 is TGTGCCAGCAGCCTGGACAGGTTAGGGGAAAAACTGTTTTTT.